The next 16 T cell receptor beta chains were all read from a single sample in a study of cytomegalovirus exposure and HLA in healthy donors. The PCR had 60 Vbeta and 13 Jbeta primers. Produced via immunoSEQ multiplex PCR; TCRdb's table is partial and in-frame only. The sample records 110,000 to 150,000 clones, around 70% being singletons. Sequenced: PBMCs. All receptors come from a woman under 40 in good health and CMV-seronegative.

The V and J genes are TRBV27 and TRBJ2-7, with a weak D call TRBD1 (6 bases). CDR1 is MNHEY and CDR2 is SMNVEV in the germline V gene (reference sequence). The CDR3 is made up of 13 amino acids. V was cut by 8 bases and J by 2 bases, with 13 bases left in between. For the CDR3, the DNA is TGTGCCAGCGGGGGCAGGCCGCCCTACGAGCAGTACTTC. This sequence encodes CASGGRPPYEQYF.

The table lists this clone with a count of one. The chain couples TRBV7-8 to TRBJ2-3; 8 bases match TRBD1. V lost 1 base and J lost 6; bases outside the gene matches: 9. There are 16 residues in the CDR3. CDR1 SGHVS and CDR2 FQNEAQ come from the germline V gene. The CDR3, as DNA: TGTGCCAGCAGCTTAGTGGCAGGGGGCCGTGGGGATACGCAGTATTTT. Its protein product is CASSLVAGGRGDTQYF.

The chain couples TRBV6-5 to TRBJ2-2; tentative D call: TRBD1 (6 bases). CDR3 length: 16 amino acids. Trimming removed 0 bases at V and 6 bases at J, with 14 bases between. CDR1 and CDR2 (germline): MNHEY, SVGAGI. The CDR3 DNA follows: TGTGCCAGCAGTTACTCGGAACTAGGACAGCCCGGGGAGCTGTTTTTT. Translated: CASSYSELGQPGELFF.

Comments on this clone: Other DNA variants within this sample encode the same CDR3. The chain uses TRBV7-8 and TRBJ2-3; D is unclear. CDR1 is SGHVS, CDR2 FQNEAQ, per germline. The CDR3 runs 12 residues. The germline V and J ends were trimmed by 8 bases and 1 base, with 7 bases remaining between them. The CDR3 sequence is CASSRGTDTQYF. DNA of the CDR3: TGTGCCAGCTCTCGCGGCACAGATACGCAGTATTTT.

The chain uses TRBV5-8 and TRBJ2-5, with TRBD2 identical over 7 bases. J was trimmed by 1 base and V by 0 bases; bases with no gene match: 3. This CDR3 contains 15 residues. Germline assignment: CDR1 SGHTS and CDR2 YDEGEE. CDR3 in amino acids: CASSLGLAVQETQYF. DNA of the CDR3: TGTGCCAGCAGCTTGGGTCTAGCGGTCCAAGAGACCCAGTACTTC.

This clone was detected once. The chain is built from TRBV18 and TRBJ2-1; D gene unclear. The germline V gene has CDR1 KGHSH and CDR2 LQKENI. V was shortened by 0 bases and J by 6 bases, with 6 bases between the two germline ends. The CDR3 totals 13 residues. This CDR3 is CASSPPSFNEQFF. The CDR3 DNA reads TGTGCCAGCTCACCACCGAGTTTCAATGAGCAGTTCTTC.

This clone came up a few times. This chain links TRBV28 with TRBJ2-1; tentative D call: TRBD2 (6 bases). The V gene lost 6 bases and the J gene lost 2 bases, with 11 bases spanning the gap. Germline-derived CDR1 and CDR2 are MDHEN and SYDVKM. The CDR3 runs 14 residues. The CDR3 is CASSGSGAYNEQFF. The CDR3 DNA is TGTGCCAGCAGCGGGAGTGGAGCCTACAATGAGCAGTTCTTC. The full variable domain, its missing parts supplied by reference TRBV28 and TRBJ2-1, is DVKVTQSSRYLVKRTGEKVFLECVQDMDHENMFWYRQDPGLGLRLIYFSYDVKMKEKGDIPEGYSVSREKKERFSLILESASTNQTSMYLCASSGSGAYNEQFFGPGTRLTVL.

The J gene is TRBJ2-1, the V gene TRBV6-1, with 8 bases fitting TRBD2. The CDR3 covers 15 residues. Looked up from germline, CDR1 is MNHNS and CDR2 is SASEGT. Trimming removed 7 bases from V and 9 bases from J; junction bases left unmatched: 14. The CDR3 nucleotides read TGTGCCAGCAACCTTGGCCCTCCGGGAGGGTCTGAGCAGTTCTTC. It yields the protein CASNLGPPGGSEQFF.

The rearrangement uses TRBV27 and TRBJ2-7; 9 bases match TRBD1. The germline V gene encodes CDR1 MNHEY and CDR2 SMNVEV (reference sequence). Trimming at V came to 5 bases and at J to 5 bases, leaving 13 bases not matched to a gene. The CDR3 sequence is 16 residues long. In nucleotides, the CDR3 is TGTGCCAGCAGTCCTCATCGGGACAGGGTTGGCCACGAGCAGTACTTC. It translates to CASSPHRDRVGHEQYF.

As for this clone: This CDR3 is also generated by other DNA sequences in the sample. The chain carries TRBV5-1 and TRBJ2-7, with D hard to call. V was shortened by 2 bases and J by 3 bases, with 6 bases between the two germline ends. The CDR3 totals 12 residues. Per the germline V gene, CDR1 is SGHRS and CDR2 is YFSETQ. CDR3 residues: CASSLNFYEQYF. CDR3 coding DNA: TGCGCCAGCAGCTTAAACTTCTACGAGCAGTACTTC.

CDR3 protein: CASSLVGRRGQETQYF. CDR3 in DNA: TGTGCCAGCAGCTTAGTAGGGAGACGGGGTCAAGAGACCCAGTACTTC. This chain uses TRBV7-6 with TRBJ2-5; possibly TRBD2 for D (5 bases). Trimming left V 1 base short and J 2 bases short, with 14 bases between. CDR3 length: 16 residues. Germline V CDR1 and CDR2: SGHVS, FNYEAQ.

V is TRBV6-5 and J is TRBJ1-6; no reliable D call. Germline V CDR1 and CDR2: MNHEY, SVGAGI. CDR3 length: 11 residues. Trimming cost V 5 bases and J 8 bases, with 4 bases left between them. The CDR3 reads CASSRYSPLHF. CDR3 DNA: TGTGCCAGCAGTCGGTATTCACCCCTCCACTTT.

The V call is TRBV6-5, the J call TRBJ1-1, with TRBD1 as a possible D gene (6 bases). CDR1 is MNHEY and CDR2 is SVGAGI in the germline V gene. V lost 2 bases to trimming and J lost 0 bases, with 7 bases between them. The CDR3 has 14 residues. CDR3 loop: CASSYQGMNTEAFF. DNA for the CDR3: TGTGCCAGCAGTTACCAGGGGATGAACACTGAAGCTTTCTTT.

This chain uses TRBV7-6 with TRBJ2-3; unclear D gene. Trimming cost V 1 base and J 0 bases, with 8 bases left between them. The CDR3 length is 15 residues. Germline V gene sequence: CDR1 SGHVS, CDR2 FNYEAQ. CDR3: CASSLVGGSTDTQYF. The CDR3 coding sequence is TGTGCCAGCAGCTTAGTCGGCGGAAGCACAGATACGCAGTATTTT.

The rearrangement joins TRBV18 to TRBJ1-5; weak D call: TRBD1 (5 bases). Germline V CDR1 and CDR2: KGHSH, LQKENI. V was shortened by 2 bases and J by 7 bases, with 15 bases between the two germline ends. CDR3 size: 15 residues. CDR3 nucleotides: TGTGCCAGCTCACCATCTCCCACAGGAGGGCAGCCCCAGCATTTT. Translating gives CASSPSPTGGQPQHF. The full variable domain, in which reference TRBV18 and TRBJ1-5 provide the parts outside the CDR3, is NAGVMQNPRHLVRRRGQEARLRCSPMKGHSHVYWYRQLPEEGLKFMVYLQKENIIDESGMPKERFSAEFPKEGPSILRIQQVVRGDSAAYFCASSPSPTGGQPQHFGDGTRLSIL.

As to this clone: One end of the junction varies from germline; a read error may be responsible. This specimen includes other DNA sequences encoding the same CDR3. The chain carries TRBV6-1 and TRBJ1-5; TRBD1 agrees at 8 bases. Germline loops: CDR1 MNHNS, CDR2 SASEGT. The CDR3 runs to 17 residues. The CDR3 loop reads CASSEDTGGMWDQPQHF. CDR3 DNA: TGCGCCAGCAGTGAAGACACAGGGGGGATGTGGGATCAGCCCCAGCATTTT.